These 17 T cell receptor beta chains came from one sample sequenced in a study of tumor and adjacent non-tumor tissue in lung cancer. Three rounds of nested PCR, following a modified ARM-PCR protocol, produced the TCRbeta library. MiXCR, run by TCRdb on the multiplex PCR reads, gives a single entry per CDR3 protein. The top ten hold around 16% of the sample, which has about 93,000 distinct CDR3 sequences, roughly 70% seen once. No cell sorting was done before RNA was extracted from the tissue. Sequencing was carried out using lung tumor tissue. These receptors were taken from a man in his sixties with non-small cell lung cancer.

With respect to this clonotype: At one of its ends the junction is not consistent with the germline gene, which may arise from a read error. The chain carries TRBV11-3 and TRBJ2-1; 12 bases line up with TRBD2. Germline V gives CDR1 SGHNT, CDR2 YENEEA. This CDR3 region has 16 residues. The DNA for the CDR3 is TGTGCCAGCATCTTAAGGCTAGCGGGAGGGTCAACTGAGCAGTTCTTC. Its translation is CASILRLAGGSTEQFF. Together with reference TRBV11-3 and TRBJ2-1, the CDR3 gives the full variable domain: EAGVVQSPRYKIIEKKQPVAFWCNPISGHNTLYWYLQNLGQGPELLIRYENEEAVDDSQLPKDRFSAERLKGVDSTLKIQPAELGDSAVYLCASILRLAGGSTEQFFGPGTRLTVL.

This clonotype has a count of ten or more. The gene calls are TRBV4-2 and TRBJ2-7, with 8 bases aligning to TRBD1. The germline gives CDR1 LGHNA, CDR2 YNFKEQ. The CDR3 is 15 residues long. The V segment lost 2 bases and the J segment 5 bases; nucleotides outside the gene matches: 8. The chain's CDR3 is CASSQRGQVSDEQYF. The CDR3 DNA follows: TGTGCCAGCAGCCAACGGGGACAGGTTAGCGACGAGCAGTACTTC.

This clonotype was seen repeatedly, ten times or more. Its ends do not fully match the called genes, so a read error is possible. The chain uses TRBV29-1 and TRBJ2-1, with 8 bases matching TRBD2. The CDR3 loop spans 12 amino acids. Looked up from germline, CDR1 is SQVTM and CDR2 is ANQGSEA. The CDR3 region has the DNA TGCAGCGTTGGGCCCGGGGGGGGGACTGCAAACTTC. Protein product: CSVGPGGGTANF.

To note about this clonotype: One junction end does not reproduce the germline sequence, and a read error may be involved. This chain joins TRBV4-2 and TRBJ1-6; D possibly corresponds to TRBD1 (5 bases). The CDR3 consists of 14 residues. Germline CDR1 and CDR2: LGHNA and YNFKEQ. CDR3 sequence reads: CANSQEDNSSPLHF. CDR3 coding DNA: TGTGCCAACAGCCAAGAGGACAATAGTTCACCCCTCCACTTT.

At least ten counts were recorded for this clonotype. The CDR3 DNA reads as TGTGCCAGCAGTTTAACTCATTCCGGGGAGCTGTTTTTT. This encodes CASSLTHSGELFF. The chain has TRBV28 and TRBJ2-2; no firm D call. CDR1 MDHEN and CDR2 SYDVKM come from the germline V gene. Trimming pared 2 bases from V and 6 bases from J, leaving 7 bases between. The CDR3 covers 13 residues.

As regards this clonotype: The missing conserved phenylalanine or tryptophan at the end of this CDR3 makes a read error likely. V usage is TRBV4-1 and J usage is TRBJ2-3, with 10 positions matching TRBD2. CDR3 size: 17 residues. Germline CDR1 and CDR2: MGHRA and YSYEKL. CDR3 residues: CAISQGRRLAGVGTQYS. In DNA, the CDR3 is TGCGCCATCAGCCAAGGGAGGCGACTAGCGGGTGTCGGTACGCAGTATTCT.

This clonotype was detected once. At one end, the junction sequence differs from germline, possibly due to a read error. The V gene is TRBV20-1, the J gene TRBJ1-1; 8 bases map to TRBD1. The CDR3 runs 14 residues. Germline CDR1 and CDR2: DFQATT and SNEGSKA (reference sequence). DNA for the CDR3: TGCAGTGTTAGAGGAGACAGGGGCGACACTAAAGCTTTCTTT. The encoded protein is CSVRGDRGDTKAFF.

V is TRBV7-9 and J is TRBJ2-2; D is ambiguous. CDR1 is SEHNR, CDR2 FQNEAQ, per germline (reference sequence). This CDR3 spans 12 amino acids. V was pared by 3 bases and J by 8 bases, with 7 bases between. Here the CDR3 reads CASSFTTGELFF. CDR3 DNA sequence: TGTGCCAGCAGCTTTACCACTGGGGAGCTGTTTTTT.

On this clonotype itself: The germline gene is not matched at one end of the junction; a read error may be the cause. The chain joins TRBV5-8 to TRBJ1-2; D ambiguous. CDR1 is SGHTS, CDR2 YDEGEE, per germline. CDR3 size: 13 residues. This chain's CDR3 is CASSPEWSHGHTF. CDR3 bases: TGTGCCAGCAGCCCCGAATGGTCTCATGGCCACACCTTC.

With respect to this clonotype: A read error is likely, as this CDR3 ends without the conserved phenylalanine or tryptophan. The V call is TRBV11-3, the J call TRBJ2-3; no clear D. CDR3 length equals 14 residues. CDR1 and CDR2 (germline): SGHNT, YENEEA. DNA of the CDR3: TGTGCCAGGAGCTTAGTCGGCTACACGGATACGCAGTATGTT. Amino acid sequence: CARSLVGYTDTQYV.

The rearrangement links TRBV5-6 to TRBJ2-7; unclear D gene. This CDR3 contains 12 residues. Per the germline V gene, CDR1 is SGHDT and CDR2 is YYEEEE. The V end was cut by 2 bases, the J end by 7 bases, with 10 bases between. The CDR3 protein is CASSFLTTEQYF. The CDR3 region has the DNA TGTGCCAGCAGCTTCCTTACCACGGAGCAGTACTTC.

V gene TRBV7-9 combines with J gene TRBJ1-6; weak D call: TRBD1 (5 bases). Germline-derived CDR1 and CDR2 are SEHNR and FQNEAQ (reference sequence). V lost 6 bases and J 11 bases, leaving 17 bases between the germline ends. The CDR3 runs 14 residues. The CDR3 here is CASSSDTASTPLHF. DNA for the CDR3: TGTGCCAGCAGTTCGGACACGGCTTCGACACCCCTCCACTTT.

With respect to this clonotype: A much more abundant neighbour one base away suggests this may be a read error. The chain recombines TRBV20-1 with TRBJ1-1; D gene ambiguous. CDR3 length: 12 amino acids. Germline assignment: CDR1 DFQATT and CDR2 SNEGSKA (reference sequence). The V end lost 7 bases, the J end lost 4 bases, and 13 bases lay between the germline ends. CDR3 DNA: TGCAGTGTCCCGGCTACGAGCACTGAAGCTTTCTTT. Translating gives CSVPATSTEAFF.

This clonotype was seen a few times. The junction departs from the called germline gene at one end, perhaps through a read error. The chain combines TRBV28 with TRBJ2-2; a possible D gene is TRBD1 (6 bases). CDR3 size: 14 residues. Germline V lookup: CDR1 MDHEN, CDR2 SYDVKM. CDR3 in DNA: TGCGCCAGCAGTTCACTTCAGGGGATCGGGGAGCTGTTTTTT. Its translation is CASSSLQGIGELFF.

This clonotype is large in the sample. The chain is built from TRBV12-3 or TRBV12-4 and TRBJ2-5; 10 positions agree with TRBD2. The CDR3 runs to 15 residues. The V segment lost 8 bases and the J segment 4 bases; nucleotides outside the gene matches: 10. CDR3 amino acids: CASSDTGLALETQYF. CDR3 bases: TGTGCCAGCTCGGATACGGGACTAGCGTTAGAGACCCAGTACTTC.

With regard to this clonotype: This sequence may be a read error, since a much larger clone differs from it by one base. The rearrangement links TRBV20-1 to TRBJ1-2; a weak D match, TRBD1 (5 bases). CDR3 length equals 14 residues. Germline V gene lookup returns CDR1 DFQATT and CDR2 SNEGSKA (reference sequence). The CDR3 coding sequence is TGCGGTGCCCTCGGGGTCCTCAGGGACTATGGCTACACCTTC. It specifies CGALGVLRDYGYTF.

The sample holds many counts of this clonotype. The chain recombines TRBV12-3 or TRBV12-4 with TRBJ2-1; D is possibly TRBD2 (6 bases). The CDR3 length is 15 residues. The ends were cut back, 2 bases at V and 5 bases at J, with 13 bases in the middle. This chain's CDR3 is CASSLMAGKNNEQFF. The DNA for the CDR3 is TGTGCCAGCAGTTTAATGGCGGGGAAAAACAATGAGCAGTTCTTC.